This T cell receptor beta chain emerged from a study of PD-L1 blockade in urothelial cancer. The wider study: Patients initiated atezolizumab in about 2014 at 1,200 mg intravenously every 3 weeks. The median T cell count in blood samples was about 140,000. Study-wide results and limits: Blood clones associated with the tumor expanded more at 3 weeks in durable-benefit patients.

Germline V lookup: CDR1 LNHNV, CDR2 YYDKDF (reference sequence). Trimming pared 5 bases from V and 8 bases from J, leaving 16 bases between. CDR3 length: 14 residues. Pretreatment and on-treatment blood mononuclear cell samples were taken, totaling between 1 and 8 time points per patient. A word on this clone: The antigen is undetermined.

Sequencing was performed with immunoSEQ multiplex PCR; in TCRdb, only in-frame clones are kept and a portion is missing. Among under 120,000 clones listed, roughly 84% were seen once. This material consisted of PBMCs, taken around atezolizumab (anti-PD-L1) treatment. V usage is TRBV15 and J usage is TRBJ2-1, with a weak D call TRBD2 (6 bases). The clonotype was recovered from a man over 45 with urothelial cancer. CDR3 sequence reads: CATSPGGIFYEQFF. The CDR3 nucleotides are TGTGCCACCAGCCCCGGCGGGATTTTCTATGAGCAGTTCTTC.